The 18 T cell receptor beta chains presented below share a single source sample, sequenced in a study of radiotherapy plus CTLA-4 blockade in lung cancer. Sequenced by immunoSEQ multiplex PCR; TCRdb stores in-frame clones only, minus some. This sample has fewer than 40,000 clones, with 70% to 80% found just once. The source material was peripheral blood, sampled from a patient treated with radiotherapy plus ipilimumab. These receptors were obtained from a human donor with non-small cell lung cancer who had stable disease on radiotherapy plus ipilimumab.

The chain uses TRBV12-5 and TRBJ2-5; D unclear. The V end was cut by 0 bases, the J end by 3 bases, with 2 bases between. CDR1 is LGHNT and CDR2 is FRNRAP in the germline V gene. The CDR3 contains 12 residues. The CDR3 bases are TGTGCTAGTGGTTTGGTGGAAGAGACCCAGTACTTC. Protein: CASGLVEETQYF.

The J gene is TRBJ1-1, the V gene TRBV9, with D unclear. The CDR3 runs 18 residues. Trimming shortened V by 4 bases and J by 1 base, and 23 bases separated the two germline ends. Germline V gives CDR1 SGDLS, CDR2 YYNGEE. The CDR3 DNA follows: TGTGCCAGCAGCTCCCCAAGGGAGGCCACCGGCCGGAACACTGAAGCTTTCTTT. Residues: CASSSPREATGRNTEAFF.

This chain connects TRBV7-9 to TRBJ2-3, with unresolved D. V lost 5 bases and J lost 0, with 12 bases in between. The CDR3 consists of 15 residues. Germline CDR1 is SEHNR and CDR2 is FQNEAQ (reference sequence). This CDR3 reads CASSPPQLSTDTQYF. In nucleotides, the CDR3 is TGTGCCAGCAGCCCTCCACAGCTTAGCACAGATACGCAGTATTTT.

This clone was observed a handful of times. The rearrangement joins TRBV30 to TRBJ1-1; D gene uncertain. CDR3 length: 13 amino acids. Between the trimmed V and J ends, which lost 5 bases and 7 bases, there was a span of 17 bases. Per germline, CDR1 GTSNPN and CDR2 SVGIG (reference sequence). This CDR3 reads CAWEPGRGVEAFF. The CDR3, as DNA: TGTGCCTGGGAACCCGGTCGGGGTGTTGAAGCTTTCTTT.

Concerning this clone itself: A single base separates this from a much larger clone, so it may be a read error. V usage is TRBV2 and J usage is TRBJ1-5, with a tentative D call TRBD1 (6 bases). The CDR3 is made up of 13 amino acids. CDR1 is SNHLY, CDR2 FYNNEI, per germline. CDR3 DNA: TGTGCCAGCAAGGGGGGAAGCAATCCGCCCCAGCATTTT. Translated: CASKGGSNPPQHF. The full variable domain, completed using reference TRBV2 and TRBJ1-5, is EPEVTQTPSHQVTQMGQEVILRCVPISNHLYFYWYRQILGQKVEFLVSFYNNEISEKSEIFDDQFSVERPDGSNFTLKIRSTKLEDSAMYFCASKGGSNPPQHFGDGTRLSIL.

The rearrangement joins TRBV7-9 to TRBJ1-1, with D possibly being TRBD1 (6 bases). CDR1 SEHNR and CDR2 FQNEAQ come from the germline V gene (reference sequence). This CDR3 region has 16 residues. The germline V and J ends were trimmed by 2 bases and 3 bases, with 16 bases remaining between them. The CDR3 bases are TGTGCCAGCAGCTTAAGTAGTTTATACAGGGACACTGAAGCTTTCTTT. Protein: CASSLSSLYRDTEAFF.

The chain has TRBV4-1 and TRBJ1-5; D uncertain. Trimming shortened V by 4 bases and J by 0 bases, and 7 bases separated the two germline ends. Per the germline V gene, CDR1 is MGHRA and CDR2 is YSYEKL. This CDR3 contains 14 residues. The CDR3: CASSPPHSNQPQHF. The CDR3, as DNA: TGCGCCAGCAGCCCCCCACATAGCAATCAGCCCCAGCATTTT.

V gene TRBV7-8 combines with J gene TRBJ1-4; 7 bases fit TRBD1. CDR3 length: 16 amino acids. CDR1 is SGHVS and CDR2 is FQNEAQ in the germline V gene. J was trimmed by 0 bases and V by 5 bases; bases with no gene match: 6. CDR3 sequence: CASSPRQGATNEKLFF. In DNA, the CDR3 is TGTGCCAGCAGCCCCCGACAGGGTGCAACTAATGAAAAACTGTTTTTT.

This chain connects TRBV18 to TRBJ1-1; D uncertain. This CDR3 spans 14 amino acids. The germline CDR1 and CDR2 sequences are KGHSH and LQKENI. Trimming left V 2 bases short and J 5 bases short, with 12 bases between. The CDR3 region has the DNA TGTGCCAGCTCACCAGACCAAGGACGGACTGAAGCTTTCTTT. Encoded protein: CASSPDQGRTEAFF.

The chain recombines TRBV18 with TRBJ1-1; maybe TRBD1 (5 bases). The CDR3 runs 16 residues. V shed 3 bases and J shed 3 bases, with 17 bases lying between them. Germline V gives CDR1 KGHSH, CDR2 LQKENI. CDR3 protein: CASSPLQGSGDTEAFF. CDR3 in DNA: TGTGCCAGCTCACCGCTCCAGGGCTCGGGGGACACTGAAGCTTTCTTT.

This clone was picked up one time. This chain uses TRBV4-1 with TRBJ1-1, with a tentative D call TRBD1 (5 bases). V was pared by 0 bases and J by 7 bases, with 15 bases between. CDR1 is MGHRA, CDR2 YSYEKL, per germline. The CDR3 has 15 residues. The chain's CDR3 is CASSQDNRRQGEAFF. The CDR3 DNA follows: TGCGCCAGCAGCCAAGATAATAGAAGGCAGGGTGAAGCTTTCTTT.

The chain has TRBV7-3 and TRBJ1-2; the D gene is possibly TRBD1 (6 bases). The CDR3 has 13 amino acids. Germline values: CDR1 SGHTA, CDR2 FQGTGA. Between the trimmed V and J ends, which lost 2 bases and 6 bases, there was a span of 10 bases. This CDR3 is CASSLGGADGYTF. The CDR3 coding sequence is TGTGCCAGCAGCTTAGGGGGCGCGGATGGCTACACCTTC. Using reference TRBV7-3 and TRBJ1-2 for the parts outside the CDR3, the full variable domain is GAGVSQTPSNKVTEKGKYVELRCDPISGHTALYWYRQSLGQGPEFLIYFQGTGAADDSGLPNDRFFAVRPEGSVSTLKIQRTERGDSAVYLCASSLGGADGYTFGSGTRLTVV.

Comments on this clone: The missing conserved phenylalanine or tryptophan at the end of this CDR3 makes a read error likely. V usage is TRBV4-3 and J usage is TRBJ1-2, with 7 bases identical to TRBD1. The CDR3 covers 17 residues. Per germline, CDR1 LGHNA and CDR2 YSLEER. Trimming cost V 10 bases and J 8 bases; bases outside gene matches: 25. As DNA, the CDR3 is TGCGCCACCACTCAAGTCAGGGCAGGGGGAGAACTACGGGGCTACACCCTC. Translated, it gives CATTQVRAGGELRGYTL.

This chain uses TRBV2 with TRBJ1-2; possibly TRBD1 for D (5 bases). CDR1 and CDR2 (germline): SNHLY, FYNNEI. This CDR3 region has 15 residues. V gave up 4 bases and J gave up 3 bases, with 15 bases separating them. CDR3 DNA sequence: TGTGCCAGCAGTGCTAACCCGACAGCTCACTATGGCTACACCTTC. Translated, it gives CASSANPTAHYGYTF.

The rearrangement uses TRBV28 and TRBJ1-2; the D gene is possibly TRBD1 (5 bases). Germline loops: CDR1 MDHEN, CDR2 SYDVKM. The V end was cut by 7 bases, the J end by 9 bases, with 12 bases between. The CDR3 runs to 11 residues. CDR3 sequence reads: CASIRGLSYTF. The CDR3 region has the DNA TGTGCCAGCATTAGGGGCCTCAGCTACACCTTC.

This clone was observed a single time. The CDR3 reads CASKGPRNSYEQYV. As DNA, the CDR3 is TGTGCCAGCAAGGGACCGCGAAATAGCTACGAGCAGTACGTC. The J gene is TRBJ2-7, the V gene TRBV6-1; D possibly matches TRBD1 or TRBD2 (5 bases each). The CDR3 runs to 14 residues. CDR1 and CDR2 (germline): MNHNS, SASEGT. Trimming left V 7 bases short and J 3 bases short, with 16 bases between.

The chain carries TRBV28 and TRBJ1-5; 7 nucleotides agree with TRBD1. The CDR3 sequence is 17 residues long. The trim removed 3 bases at V and 2 bases at J, leaving 10 bases unmatched. CDR1 is MDHEN and CDR2 is SYDVKM in the germline V gene. CDR3: CASSLNRGGGGNQPQHF. The CDR3 DNA is TGTGCCAGCAGTTTGAACCGAGGAGGGGGCGGCAATCAGCCCCAGCATTTT.

The J gene is TRBJ1-1, the V gene TRBV30; unclear D gene. The CDR3 contains 13 residues. Germline CDR1 and CDR2: GTSNPN and SVGIG (reference sequence). Trimming removed 3 bases at V and 4 bases at J, with 12 bases between. CDR3 residues: CAWSNTVVTEAFF. The DNA of the CDR3 is TGTGCCTGGAGCAATACAGTCGTCACTGAAGCTTTCTTT.